This entry features one TCR beta chain sequence. What it recognizes is unknown. The source of the sample is a study of T cell responses to AZD1222 COVID-19 vaccine. General study findings and limits: Breadth and depth of Spike-specific TCRs rose after two AZD1222 doses. Reportedly, nearly half the spike-specific TCRs target unmutated variant regions. Repertoire sampling happened only post peak T cell response. Clonal diversity may have been underestimated in mostly white British donors.

The repertoire was sequenced with immunoSEQ multiplex PCR; TCRdb's copy has only in-frame clones and lacks some. Among fewer than 200,000 clones listed, about 90% were seen once. The CDR3 totals 12 residues. Germline CDR1 SNHLY, CDR2 FYNNEI. V lost 6 bases and J 4 bases, leaving 7 bases between the germline ends. Sequenced here: peripheral blood, sampled on day 0 of MenACWY control vaccination. The V and J genes are TRBV2 and TRBJ2-1; D is unclear. This sequence was found in an adult in good health. Here the CDR3 reads CASRRGYNEQFF. Here the CDR3 DNA reads TGTGCCAGCAGGAGAGGATACAATGAGCAGTTCTTC.